This TCR beta chain was profiled in a study of T-cell memory formation after mild COVID-19. Barcoded TCR alpha and TCR beta cDNA libraries with UMIs came from 5'RACE using constant-segment primers. From the 5' RACE reads, TCRdb called clonotypes with MiXCR, one entry per CDR3 protein. This table has about 440,000 distinct CDR3 sequences, around 18% appearing once. Germline-derived CDR1 and CDR2 are SGHTA and FQGTGA. Trimming took 2 bases from V and 7 from J; bases not matched to a gene: 8. The CDR3 covers 16 residues. This clonotype was observed a few times. The TCR originated in an adult woman who had mild COVID-19 (a few samples of this study predate the infection). Cell type and time point are not known. Material for sequencing was PBMCs or a T cell subset sorted from them (not recorded which). The chain is built from TRBV7-3 and TRBJ2-2; the match to TRBD2 covers 9 bases. CDR3 DNA sequence: TGTGCCAGCAGCTTAGCTCCAGCGGGAGGAGGCGGGGAGCTGTTTTTT. Protein sequence: CASSLAPAGGGGELFF.